These T cell receptor beta chains were read from a single sample in a study of CD8 T cells in ankylosing spondylitis. TCRdb fed the 5' RACE reads into MiXCR, producing one record per CDR3 protein. Found here are some 800,000 distinct CDR3 sequences, 10% to 15% of them singletons; the top ten hold approximately 0.51%. Sequencing input: blood, either unsorted or a sorted T cell fraction (not recorded which). The receptors shown here come from a male donor with ankylosing spondylitis. CDR3s include the opening cysteine and the closing phenylalanine or tryptophan. The D gene is left open where the match is weak. The size entry is marked missing in some rows and otherwise reads once, few, many or a size class.

clone_size,d_call,j_call,v_call,cdr3_nt,cdr3_aa
-,TRBD1,TRBJ2-1,TRBV6-1,TGTGCCAGCAGTGAAAGGTGGACAGGGGCCTACAATGAGCAGTTCTTC,CASSERWTGAYNEQFF
-,-,TRBJ1-6,TRBV4-2,TGTGCCAGCAGCCAAGAAAGGGTAGACCAAGGGTACTCACCCCTCCACTTT,CASSQERVDQGYSPLHF
few,-,TRBJ2-7,TRBV20-1,TGCAGTGCTAGATGGGACTTAACCTACGAGCAGTACTTC,CSARWDLTYEQYF
few,-,TRBJ2-7,TRBV20-1,TGCAGTGCTAGAACAGGCGCTGGCTCCTACGAGCAGTACTTC,CSARTGAGSYEQYF
few,TRBD2,TRBJ2-7,TRBV4-2,TGTGCCAGCAGCCACCAGACTAGCGGGAGCTACGAGCAGTACTTC,CASSHQTSGSYEQYF
-,-,TRBJ2-7,TRBV7-9,TGTGCCAGCAGCAAGGCCCCAGGGAGCTACGAGCAGTACTTC,CASSKAPGSYEQYF
-,-,TRBJ2-7,TRBV18,TGTGCCAGCTCACCCGGACGGGGAACCTACGAGCAGTACTTC,CASSPGRGTYEQYF
-,-,TRBJ2-3,TRBV7-2,TGTGCCAGCAGCCGGCGTGGAGGGCGCCGGGGCACAGATACGCAGTATTTT,CASSRRGGRRGTDTQYF
few,-,TRBJ2-7,TRBV12-3/TRBV12-4,TGTGCCAGCAGTTTTAACGGGGTACCCTACGAGCAGTACTTC,CASSFNGVPYEQYF
many,TRBD2,TRBJ2-5,TRBV20-1,TGCAGTGCCCCCCTAGCGGGAGAGACCCAGTACTTC,CSAPLAGETQYF
-,-,TRBJ2-7,TRBV4-3,TGCGCCAGCAGCCAAGATTGGTTGACTGTCTCCTACGAGCAGTACTTC,CASSQDWLTVSYEQYF
few,TRBD1,TRBJ2-2,TRBV2,TGTGCCAGCAGTGACCGCCTCGGGACAGTGGGTCCATCCACGATTTTT,CASSDRLGTVGPSTIF
few,-,TRBJ1-1,TRBV20-1,TGCAGTGCTAGGGGGAGACAGCTCCTCCACACTGAAGCTTTCTTT,CSARGRQLLHTEAFF
-,TRBD2,TRBJ2-5,TRBV9,TGTGCCAGCAGCCCGGGTAGCGGGTCAGGTTTTGAGACCCAGTACTTC,CASSPGSGSGFETQYF
many,TRBD2,TRBJ2-1,TRBV5-1,TGCGCCAGCAGCTTAAGTCCAATACTAGCGGGAGTAGTACATGAGCAGTTCTTC,CASSLSPILAGVVHEQFF
few,TRBD1,TRBJ2-5,TRBV18,TGTGCCAGCTCACCACCGGAAGAGGGGGCATCAAAGACCCAGTACTTC,CASSPPEEGASKTQYF
-,-,TRBJ2-2,TRBV15,TGTGCCACCAGCACGACACCCACCGGGGAGCTGTTTTTT,CATSTTPTGELFF
few,TRBD1,TRBJ2-7,TRBV6-1,TGTGCCAGCAGCCGAACAGGGGGACGGGGGTACGAGCAGTACTTC,CASSRTGGRGYEQYF
-,-,TRBJ2-6,TRBV7-9,TGTGCCAGCAGCTTAGAAGGGGCGCCCGTCCTGACTTTC,CASSLEGAPVLTF
-,TRBD1,TRBJ2-7,TRBV4-1,TGCGCCAGCAGCCAGGACGACAGGGTAACCTACGAGCAGTACTTC,CASSQDDRVTYEQYF
-,-,TRBJ1-1,TRBV28,TGTGCCAGCAGTCCCGCGGGTCTAGGGCTGAAAATGAACACTGAAGCTTTCTTT,CASSPAGLGLKMNTEAFF
many,-,TRBJ1-3,TRBV4-3,TGCGCCAGCAGCCAAGCATATGAACGGTCCTCTGGAAACACCATATATTTT,CASSQAYERSSGNTIYF
many,TRBD1,TRBJ1-2,TRBV20-1,TGCAGTGCCCAGTTGTCACAGGGGACCTATGGCTACACCTTC,CSAQLSQGTYGYTF
-,-,TRBJ2-1,TRBV5-5,TGTGCCAGCAGCCCCCGACTAGGGCCCTACAATGAGCAGTTCTTC,CASSPRLGPYNEQFF